Each of the 17 T cell receptor beta chains below was sequenced from the same sample in a study of T cells in Graves' hyperthyroidism and ophthalmopathy. There were TCR beta CDR3 regions amplified from RNA transcripts. Carried out on the TCR CDR3, a first-round RT-PCR used the HTBI primer set. TCRdb fed the multiplex PCR reads into MiXCR, producing one record per CDR3 protein. The data contain roughly 380,000 distinct CDR3 sequences, 12% to 15% of them singletons. The sequenced sample consisted of blood. These TCRs come from a woman aged 18 to 35 with Graves' hyperthyroidism.

This clonotype was seen repeatedly, ten times or more. This sequence joins TRBV2 and TRBJ1-1; no reliable D call. Trimming stripped 4 bases from V and 1 base from J, with 10 bases between. CDR3 size: 14 residues. Germline loops: CDR1 SNHLY, CDR2 FYNNEI. The CDR3 sequence: CASSGSRPNTEAFF. CDR3 DNA sequence: TGTGCCAGCAGTGGTAGTCGTCCGAACACTGAAGCTTTCTTT.

Concerning this clonotype itself: The junction differs from germline at one of its ends, possibly a read error. V and J are TRBV6-1 and TRBJ2-3, with 11 bases fitting TRBD2. The CDR3 contains 17 residues. In germline, CDR1 is MNHNS, CDR2 SASEGT. The CDR3 loop is CASTLRTSGFSTDTQYF. The DNA for the CDR3 is TGTGCCAGCACCCTCCGGACTAGCGGGTTTAGCACAGATACGCAGTACTTT.

This clonotype was detected only once. For the CDR3, the DNA is TGTGCCAGCAAGGTTAGCACAGATACGCAGTATTTT. This gives the protein CASKVSTDTQYF. The genes are TRBV2 and TRBJ2-3; D is unresolved. Germline V CDR1 and CDR2: SNHLY, FYNNEI. Trimming took 7 bases from V and 0 from J, leaving 5 bases between them. CDR3 length: 12 residues. Full variable domain (remainder filled in from reference TRBV2 and TRBJ2-3): EPEVTQTPSHQVTQMGQEVILRCVPISNHLYFYWYRQILGQKVEFLVSFYNNEISEKSEIFDDQFSVERPDGSNFTLKIRSTKLEDSAMYFCASKVSTDTQYFGPGTRLTVL.

The CDR3 here is CASSGQGYTF. The CDR3, as DNA: TGTGCCAGCAGTGGACAGGGCTACACCTTC. The chain uses TRBV6-1 and TRBJ1-2, with D possibly TRBD1 on 5 matching bases. CDR3 length: 10 residues. CDR1 is MNHNS, CDR2 SASEGT, per germline. V shed 4 bases and J shed 8 bases, with 5 bases lying between them.

This clonotype was recorded at least ten times. This sequence joins TRBV12-3 or TRBV12-4 and TRBJ2-1, with TRBD1 matching over 8 bases. The CDR3 is made up of 15 amino acids. Trimming removed 2 bases from V and 7 bases from J; junction bases left unmatched: 7. CDR3 residues: CASSLLGQGENEQFF. The CDR3 DNA sequence: TGTGCCAGCAGTTTATTAGGACAGGGCGAAAATGAGCAGTTCTTC.

This clonotype has at least ten counts. The V gene is TRBV2, the J gene TRBJ2-2, with 8 nucleotides matching TRBD1. CDR1 is SNHLY, CDR2 FYNNEI, per germline. The V gene end was trimmed by 3 bases and the J gene end by 4 bases; junction bases not matched to a gene: 4. The CDR3 sequence is 15 residues long. The CDR3 nucleotides read TGTGCCAGCAGTGAGCAGGGGGCGGGCACCGGGGAGCTGTTTTTT. Translating it yields CASSEQGAGTGELFF.

In its sample, this clonotype was seen many times. This rearrangement joins TRBV29-1 to TRBJ2-5; D is perhaps TRBD1 or TRBD2 (5 bases each). The CDR3 consists of 13 residues. The ends were cut back, 3 bases at V and 2 bases at J, with 10 bases in the middle. Germline V gene lookup returns CDR1 SQVTM and CDR2 ANQGSEA. CDR3 amino acids: CSVEGVLQETQYF. DNA for the CDR3: TGCAGCGTTGAGGGGGTCCTACAAGAGACCCAGTACTTC.

With respect to this clonotype: This may be a read error, as it is one base from a much larger clone. The chain links TRBV12-3 or TRBV12-4 to TRBJ2-5; D gene uncertain. The CDR3 runs to 15 residues. V was cut by 1 base and J by 0 bases, with 9 bases left in between. CDR3 protein: CASSLEAEDQETQYF. The CDR3 DNA sequence: TGTGCCAGCAGTTTAGAGGCAGAGGACCAAGAGACCCAGTACTTC.

Only a few counts were recorded for this clonotype. V gene TRBV2 combines with J gene TRBJ2-5; the match to TRBD2 covers 10 bases. The CDR3 is 15 amino acids. The junction had 7 bases not matched to a gene; V was cut back by 6 bases and J by 3 bases. CDR1 is SNHLY, CDR2 FYNNEI, per germline. For the CDR3, the DNA is TGTGCCAGCAGAGCCGGGACTAGCGTAAAAGAGACCCAGTACTTC. Amino acids: CASRAGTSVKETQYF.

In this sample, this clonotype turned up many times. The genes are TRBV15 and TRBJ2-1; possibly TRBD2 for D (6 bases). CDR1 and CDR2 (germline): LNHNV, YYDKDF (reference sequence). There are 16 residues in the CDR3. V dropped 0 bases and J dropped 3 bases, with 12 bases sitting between them. In DNA, the CDR3 is TGTGCCACCAGCAGAGAGGGAGGATCCGTCTACAATGAGCAGTTCTTC. This codes for CATSREGGSVYNEQFF.

This sequence joins TRBV9 and TRBJ2-5; TRBD2 matches at 8 bases. CDR3 size: 15 residues. The germline V gene encodes CDR1 SGDLS and CDR2 YYNGEE. J was trimmed by 5 bases and V by 2 bases; bases with no gene match: 8. The CDR3 reads CASSVELAAKETQYF. In DNA, the CDR3 is TGTGCCAGCAGCGTCGAACTAGCGGCCAAGGAGACCCAGTACTTC.

This clonotype was seen at least ten times. The CDR3 region is CASRRGTGVGTEAFF. In nucleotides, the CDR3 is TGTGCCAGCAGGCGCGGGACAGGGGTCGGCACTGAAGCTTTCTTT. This chain links TRBV6-1 with TRBJ1-1; 10 nucleotides line up with TRBD1. This CDR3 region has 15 residues. Germline V gene lookup returns CDR1 MNHNS and CDR2 SASEGT. Losses at the gene ends were 6 bases for V and 4 bases for J; bases not matched to a gene: 8.

This clonotype was seen only a few times. This sequence joins TRBV28 and TRBJ2-2; D is ambiguous. The CDR3 totals 13 residues. Germline CDR1 is MDHEN and CDR2 is SYDVKM. The V end lost 8 bases, the J end lost 3 bases, and 10 bases lay between the germline ends. Written as DNA, the CDR3 is TGTGCCAGCGAAAACACCTACACCGGGGAGCTGTTTTTT. This sequence encodes CASENTYTGELFF.

This chain links TRBV18 with TRBJ2-1; 10 nucleotides align to TRBD2. The germline gives CDR1 KGHSH, CDR2 LQKENI. Trimming took 4 bases from V and 5 from J; bases not matched to a gene: 8. CDR3 length: 16 amino acids. CDR3 sequence reads: CASSQLVLAGNNEQFF. The CDR3 bases are TGTGCCAGCTCACAGCTAGTACTAGCGGGAAACAATGAGCAGTTCTTC.

Remarks on this clonotype: This may arise from a read error, as a much more abundant clone is one base away. The chain joins TRBV5-1 to TRBJ1-1, with TRBD1 identical over 7 bases. In germline, CDR1 is SGHRS, CDR2 YFSETQ. This CDR3 spans 15 amino acids. CDR3 sequence: CASMIRQGEGTEALF. Written as DNA, the CDR3 is TGCGCCAGCATGATCAGACAGGGTGAGGGAACTGAAGCTCTCTTT.

There are many counts of this clonotype. The rearrangement links TRBV10-1 to TRBJ2-1; the match to TRBD1 covers 8 bases. The CDR3 loop spans 15 amino acids. V shed 6 bases and J 3 bases; nucleotides not matched to a gene: 7. CDR1 and CDR2 (germline): WNHNN, SYGVQD (reference sequence). In nucleotides, the CDR3 is TGCGCCAGCAGGTCAGGGGGCGGGGTCTACAATGAGCAGTTCTTC. Translation: CASRSGGGVYNEQFF.

This clonotype has a count of ten or more. The chain joins TRBV29-1 to TRBJ2-3, with TRBD2 matching over 10 bases. CDR1 is SQVTM and CDR2 is ANQGSEA in the germline V gene. The CDR3 has 15 amino acids. Trimming at V came to 5 bases and at J to 0 bases, leaving 5 bases not matched to a gene. The CDR3, as DNA: TGCAGCGTTCCTCCGACTAGCGGGAGCACAGATACGCAGTATTTT. The encoded protein is CSVPPTSGSTDTQYF.